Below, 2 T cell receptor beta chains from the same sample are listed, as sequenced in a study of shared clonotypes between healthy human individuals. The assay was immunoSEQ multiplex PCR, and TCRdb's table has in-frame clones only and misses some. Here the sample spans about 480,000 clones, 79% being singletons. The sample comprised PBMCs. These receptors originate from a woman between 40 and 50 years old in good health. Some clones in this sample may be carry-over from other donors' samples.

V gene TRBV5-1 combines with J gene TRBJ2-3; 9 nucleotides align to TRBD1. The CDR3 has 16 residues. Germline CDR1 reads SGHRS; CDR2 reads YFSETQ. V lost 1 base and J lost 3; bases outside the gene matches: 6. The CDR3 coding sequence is TGCGCCAGCAGCTTGAGATGGACAGGGGAAACAGATACGCAGTATTTT. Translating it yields CASSLRWTGETDTQYF.

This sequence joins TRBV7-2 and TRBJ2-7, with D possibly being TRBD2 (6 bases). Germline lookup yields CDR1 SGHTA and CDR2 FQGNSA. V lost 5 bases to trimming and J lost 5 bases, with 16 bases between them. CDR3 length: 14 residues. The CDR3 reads CASSPGTGAHEQYF. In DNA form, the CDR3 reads TGTGCCAGCAGCCCCGGGACTGGGGCTCACGAGCAGTACTTC.